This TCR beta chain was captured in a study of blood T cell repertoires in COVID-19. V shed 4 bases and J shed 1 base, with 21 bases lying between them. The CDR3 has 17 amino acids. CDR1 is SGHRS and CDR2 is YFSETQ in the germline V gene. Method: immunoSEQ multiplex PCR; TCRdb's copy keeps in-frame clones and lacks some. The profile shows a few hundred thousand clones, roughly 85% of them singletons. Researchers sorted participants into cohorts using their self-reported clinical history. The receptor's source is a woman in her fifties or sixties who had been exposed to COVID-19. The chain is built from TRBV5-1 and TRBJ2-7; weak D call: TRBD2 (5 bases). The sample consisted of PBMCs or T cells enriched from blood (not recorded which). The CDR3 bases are TGCGCCAGCAGCGAAAGGACTGAAGACCTATGGTCCTACGAGCAGTACTTC. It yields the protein CASSERTEDLWSYEQYF. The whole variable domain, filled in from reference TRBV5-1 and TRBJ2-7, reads KAGVTQTPRYLIKTRGQQVTLSCSPISGHRSVSWYQQTPGQGLQFLFEYFSETQRNKGNFPGRFSGRQFSNSRSEMNVSTLELGDSALYLCASSERTEDLWSYEQYFGPGTRLTVT.